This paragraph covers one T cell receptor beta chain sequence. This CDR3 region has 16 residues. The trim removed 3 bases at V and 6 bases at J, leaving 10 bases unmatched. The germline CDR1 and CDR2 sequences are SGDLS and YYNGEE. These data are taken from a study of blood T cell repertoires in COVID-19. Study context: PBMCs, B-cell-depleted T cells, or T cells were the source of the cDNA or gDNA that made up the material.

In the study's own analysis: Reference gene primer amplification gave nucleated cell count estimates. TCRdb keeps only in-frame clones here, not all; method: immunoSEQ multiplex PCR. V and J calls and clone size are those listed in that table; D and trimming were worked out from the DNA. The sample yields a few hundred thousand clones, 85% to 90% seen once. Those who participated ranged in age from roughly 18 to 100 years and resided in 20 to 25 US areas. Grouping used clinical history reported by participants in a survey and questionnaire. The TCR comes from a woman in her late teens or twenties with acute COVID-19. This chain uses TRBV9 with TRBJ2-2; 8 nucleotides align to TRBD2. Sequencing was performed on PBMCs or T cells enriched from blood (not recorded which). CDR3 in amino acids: CASSADPGLGPGELFF. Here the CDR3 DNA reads TGTGCCAGCAGCGCCGATCCGGGACTAGGTCCCGGGGAGCTGTTTTTT.